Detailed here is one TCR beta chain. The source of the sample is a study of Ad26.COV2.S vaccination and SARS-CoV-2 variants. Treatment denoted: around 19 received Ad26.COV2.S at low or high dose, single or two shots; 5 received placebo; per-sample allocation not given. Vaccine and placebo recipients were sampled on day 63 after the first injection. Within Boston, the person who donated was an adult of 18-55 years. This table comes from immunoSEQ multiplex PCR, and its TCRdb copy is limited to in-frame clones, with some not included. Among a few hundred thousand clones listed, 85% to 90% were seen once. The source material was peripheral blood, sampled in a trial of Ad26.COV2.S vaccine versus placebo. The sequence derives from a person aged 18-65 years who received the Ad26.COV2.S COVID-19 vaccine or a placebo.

The CDR3 DNA reads as TGTGCCAGCAGTTTCCAGCTTAACACTGAAGCTTTCTTT. Amino acids: CASSFQLNTEAFF. The V gene is TRBV27, the J gene TRBJ1-1; D remains ambiguous. The CDR3 sequence is 13 residues long. Per germline, CDR1 MNHEY and CDR2 SMNVEV (reference sequence). The V end was cut by 3 bases, the J end by 2 bases, with 7 bases between.